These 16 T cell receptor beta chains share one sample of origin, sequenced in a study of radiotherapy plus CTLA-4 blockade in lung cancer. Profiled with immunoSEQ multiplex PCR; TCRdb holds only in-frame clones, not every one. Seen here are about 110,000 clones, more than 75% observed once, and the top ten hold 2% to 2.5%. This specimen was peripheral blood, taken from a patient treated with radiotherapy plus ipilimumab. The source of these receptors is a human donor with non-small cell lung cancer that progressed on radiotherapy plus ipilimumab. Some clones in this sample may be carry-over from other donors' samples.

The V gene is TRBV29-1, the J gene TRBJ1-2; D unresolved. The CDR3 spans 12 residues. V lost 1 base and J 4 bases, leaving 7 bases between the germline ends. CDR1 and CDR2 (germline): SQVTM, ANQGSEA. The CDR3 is CSVEGQTYGYTF. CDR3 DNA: TGCAGCGTTGAAGGGCAGACCTATGGCTACACCTTC.

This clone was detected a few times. The CDR3 loop reads CASRDRGGSGNTIYF. CDR3 bases: TGTGCCAGCCGGGACAGGGGGGGCTCTGGAAACACCATATATTTT. This chain links TRBV2 with TRBJ1-3; 11 bases match TRBD1. This CDR3 region has 15 residues. Germline V lookup: CDR1 SNHLY, CDR2 FYNNEI. Germline trimming cut 8 bases from V and 0 bases from J; bases unmatched to any gene: 3.

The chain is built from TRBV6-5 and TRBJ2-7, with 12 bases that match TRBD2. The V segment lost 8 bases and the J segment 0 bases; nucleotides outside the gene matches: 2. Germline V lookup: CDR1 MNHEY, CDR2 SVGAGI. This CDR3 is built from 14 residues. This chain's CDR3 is CASRTSGVSYEQYF. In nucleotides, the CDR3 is TGTGCCAGCCGGACTAGCGGGGTCTCCTACGAGCAGTACTTC.

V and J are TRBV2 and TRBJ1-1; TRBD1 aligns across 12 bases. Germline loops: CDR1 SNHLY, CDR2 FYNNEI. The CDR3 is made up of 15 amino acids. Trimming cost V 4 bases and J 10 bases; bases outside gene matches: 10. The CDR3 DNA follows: TGTGCCAGCAGTGCGACTCCGGGACAGGGGGCGCGAGCTTTCTTT. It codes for CASSATPGQGARAFF.

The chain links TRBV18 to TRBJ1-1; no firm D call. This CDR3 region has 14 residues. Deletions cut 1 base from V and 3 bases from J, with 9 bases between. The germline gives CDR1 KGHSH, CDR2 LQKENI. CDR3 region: CASSPHKFHTEAFF. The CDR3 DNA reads TGTGCCAGCTCACCACATAAGTTTCACACTGAAGCTTTCTTT.

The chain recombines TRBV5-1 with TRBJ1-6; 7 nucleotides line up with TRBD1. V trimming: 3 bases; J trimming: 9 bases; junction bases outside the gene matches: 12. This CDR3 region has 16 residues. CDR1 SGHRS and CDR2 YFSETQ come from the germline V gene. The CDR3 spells CASSSATDRTSSPLHF. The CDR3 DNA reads TGCGCCAGCAGCTCCGCCACGGACAGGACCTCTTCACCCCTCCACTTT.

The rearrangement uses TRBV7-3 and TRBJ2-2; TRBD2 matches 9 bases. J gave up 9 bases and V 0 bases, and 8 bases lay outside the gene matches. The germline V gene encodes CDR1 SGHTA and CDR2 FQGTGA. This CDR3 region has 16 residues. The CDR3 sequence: CASSLTGSGGSRELFF. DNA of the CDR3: TGTGCCAGCAGCTTAACTGGTAGCGGGGGATCCCGGGAGCTGTTTTTT.

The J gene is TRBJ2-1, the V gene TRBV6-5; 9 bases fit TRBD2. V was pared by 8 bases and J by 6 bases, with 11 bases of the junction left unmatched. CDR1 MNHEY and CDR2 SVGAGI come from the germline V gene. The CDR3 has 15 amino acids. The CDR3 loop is CASGRTSAQINEQFF. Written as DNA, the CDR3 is TGTGCCAGCGGAAGGACTAGCGCTCAGATCAATGAGCAGTTCTTC.

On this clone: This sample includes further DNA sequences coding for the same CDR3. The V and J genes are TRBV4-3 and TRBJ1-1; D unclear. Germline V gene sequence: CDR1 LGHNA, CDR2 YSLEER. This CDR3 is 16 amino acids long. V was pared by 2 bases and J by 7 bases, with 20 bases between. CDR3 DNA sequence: TGCGCCAGCAGCCAACTGGCCGACACCATGCCAGGTGAAGCTTTCTTT. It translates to CASSQLADTMPGEAFF.

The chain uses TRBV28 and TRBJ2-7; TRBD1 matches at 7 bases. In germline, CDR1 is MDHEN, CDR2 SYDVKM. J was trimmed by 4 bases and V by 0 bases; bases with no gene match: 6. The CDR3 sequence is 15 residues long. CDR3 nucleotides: TGTGCCAGCAGTTTATGGCAGGGACAGAATTACGAGCAGTACTTC. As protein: CASSLWQGQNYEQYF.

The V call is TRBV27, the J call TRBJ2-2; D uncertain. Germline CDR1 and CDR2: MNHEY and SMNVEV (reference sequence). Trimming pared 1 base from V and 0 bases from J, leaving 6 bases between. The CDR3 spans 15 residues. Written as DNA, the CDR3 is TGTGCCAGCAGTTTATGGCTCACGAACACCGGGGAGCTGTTTTTT. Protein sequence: CASSLWLTNTGELFF.

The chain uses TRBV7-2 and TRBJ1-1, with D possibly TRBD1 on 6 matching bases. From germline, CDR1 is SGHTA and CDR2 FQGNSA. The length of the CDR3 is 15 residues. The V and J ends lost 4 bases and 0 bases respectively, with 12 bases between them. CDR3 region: CASSSLDRMNTEAFF. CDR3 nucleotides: TGTGCCAGCAGCTCCCTAGACAGGATGAACACTGAAGCTTTCTTT.

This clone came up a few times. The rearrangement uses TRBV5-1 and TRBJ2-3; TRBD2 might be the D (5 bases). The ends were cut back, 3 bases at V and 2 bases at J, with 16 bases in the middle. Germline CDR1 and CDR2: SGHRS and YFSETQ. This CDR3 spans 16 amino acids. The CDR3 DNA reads TGCGCCAGCAGCTGGATGGAGGTCCAGAACACAGATACGCAGTATTTT. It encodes CASSWMEVQNTDTQYF. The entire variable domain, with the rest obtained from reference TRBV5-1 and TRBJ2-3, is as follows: KAGVTQTPRYLIKTRGQQVTLSCSPISGHRSVSWYQQTPGQGLQFLFEYFSETQRNKGNFPGRFSGRQFSNSRSEMNVSTLELGDSALYLCASSWMEVQNTDTQYFGPGTRLTVL.

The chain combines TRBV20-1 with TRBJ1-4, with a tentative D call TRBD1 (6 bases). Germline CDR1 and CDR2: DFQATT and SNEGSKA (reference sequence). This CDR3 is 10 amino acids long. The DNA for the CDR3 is TGCAGCGCTCTTGGAAGGGGGCTGTTTTTT. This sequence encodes CSALGRGLFF.

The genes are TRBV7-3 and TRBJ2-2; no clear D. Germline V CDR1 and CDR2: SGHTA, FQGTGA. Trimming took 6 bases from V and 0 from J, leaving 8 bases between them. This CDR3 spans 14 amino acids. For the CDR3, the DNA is TGTGCCAGCAGTGCCGACACGAACACCGGGGAGCTGTTTTTT. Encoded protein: CASSADTNTGELFF.

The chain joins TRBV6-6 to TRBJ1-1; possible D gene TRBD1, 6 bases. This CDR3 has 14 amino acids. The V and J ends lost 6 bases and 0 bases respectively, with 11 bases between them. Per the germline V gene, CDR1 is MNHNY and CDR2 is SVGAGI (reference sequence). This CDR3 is CASSERGVNTEAFF. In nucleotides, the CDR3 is TGTGCCAGCAGCGAGAGGGGGGTGAACACTGAAGCTTTCTTT.